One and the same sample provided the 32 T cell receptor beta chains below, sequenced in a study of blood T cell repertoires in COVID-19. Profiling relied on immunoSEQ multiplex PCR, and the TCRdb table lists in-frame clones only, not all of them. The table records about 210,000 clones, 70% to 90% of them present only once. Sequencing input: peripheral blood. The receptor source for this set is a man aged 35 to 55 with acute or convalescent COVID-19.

The CDR3 here is CASSLQTGWAEAFF. The DNA of the CDR3 is TGTGCCAGCAGCTTACAGACAGGTTGGGCAGAAGCTTTCTTT. The V and J genes are TRBV7-9 and TRBJ1-1; D might be TRBD1 (6 bases). This CDR3 is 14 amino acids long. Germline CDR1 reads SEHNR; CDR2 reads FQNEAQ (reference sequence). V shed 2 bases and J shed 8 bases, with 15 bases lying between them.

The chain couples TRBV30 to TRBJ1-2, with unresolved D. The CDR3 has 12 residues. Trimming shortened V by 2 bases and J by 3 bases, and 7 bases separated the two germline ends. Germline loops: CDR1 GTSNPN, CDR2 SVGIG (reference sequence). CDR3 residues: CAWSPLDYGYTF. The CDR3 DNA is TGTGCCTGGAGTCCCCTCGACTATGGCTACACCTTC.

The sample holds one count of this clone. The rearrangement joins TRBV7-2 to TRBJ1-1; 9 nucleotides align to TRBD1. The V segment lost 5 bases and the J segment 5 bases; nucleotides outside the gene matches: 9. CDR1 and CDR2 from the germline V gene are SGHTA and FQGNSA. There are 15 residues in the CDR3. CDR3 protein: CASSPQTGGRTEAFF. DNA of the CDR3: TGTGCCAGCAGCCCCCAGACAGGGGGACGGACTGAAGCTTTCTTT.

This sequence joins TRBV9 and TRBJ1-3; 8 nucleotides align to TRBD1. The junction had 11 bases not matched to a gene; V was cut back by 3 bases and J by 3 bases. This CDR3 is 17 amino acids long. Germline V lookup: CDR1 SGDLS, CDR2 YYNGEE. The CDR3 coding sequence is TGTGCCAGCAGCGCTGGATCCGACAGGGGCGGTGGAAACACCATATATTTT. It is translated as CASSAGSDRGGGNTIYF.

The CDR3 coding sequence is TGTGCCAGCAGTCTTATATCAGGGGTCCCAGATACGCAGTATTTT. This translates into CASSLISGVPDTQYF. V gene TRBV7-3 combines with J gene TRBJ2-3, with D tentatively TRBD1 (6 bases). The CDR3 is made up of 15 amino acids. The V end lost 6 bases, the J end lost 4 bases, and 17 bases lay between the germline ends. Germline values: CDR1 SGHTA, CDR2 FQGTGA.

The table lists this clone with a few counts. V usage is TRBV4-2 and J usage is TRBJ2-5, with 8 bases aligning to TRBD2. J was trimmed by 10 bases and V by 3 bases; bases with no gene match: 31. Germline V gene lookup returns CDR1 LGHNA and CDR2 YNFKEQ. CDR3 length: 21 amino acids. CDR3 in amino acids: CASSQAGSLGRAPPNRMVQYF. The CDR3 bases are TGTGCCAGCAGCCAGGCGGGATCTCTCGGGAGGGCCCCTCCCAATAGGATGGTCCAGTACTTC.

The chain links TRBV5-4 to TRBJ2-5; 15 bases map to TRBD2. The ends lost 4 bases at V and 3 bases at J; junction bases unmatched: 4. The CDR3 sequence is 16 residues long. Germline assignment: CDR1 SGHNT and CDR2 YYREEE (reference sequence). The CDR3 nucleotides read TGTGCCAGCAGCCCCTGGACTAGCGGGGGGGAAGAGACCCAGTACTTC. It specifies CASSPWTSGGEETQYF.

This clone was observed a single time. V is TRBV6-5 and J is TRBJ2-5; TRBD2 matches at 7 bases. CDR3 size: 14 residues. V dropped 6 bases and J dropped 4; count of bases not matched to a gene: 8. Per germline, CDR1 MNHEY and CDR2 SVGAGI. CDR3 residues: CASSPRGGRETQYF. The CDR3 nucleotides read TGTGCCAGCAGCCCCCGGGGAGGGCGAGAGACCCAGTACTTC.

DNA of the CDR3: TGTGCCAGCAGCCCCCGGACTAGCGGGGGAGGCTACGAGCAGTACTTC. The encoded protein is CASSPRTSGGGYEQYF. The chain recombines TRBV11-2 with TRBJ2-7, with TRBD2 matching over 13 bases. The V gene end was trimmed by 5 bases and the J gene end by 3 bases; junction bases not matched to a gene: 7. The length of the CDR3 is 16 residues. Germline V gene lookup returns CDR1 SGHAT and CDR2 FQNNGV.

The CDR3 bases are TGTGCCAGCAGCCAAGTTCCCCGGGAGGTCGCTGGAAACACCATATATTTT. Residues: CASSQVPREVAGNTIYF. This chain joins TRBV14 and TRBJ1-3; D is undetermined. The germline V gene encodes CDR1 SGHDN and CDR2 FVKESK. The CDR3 contains 17 residues. Trimming pared 1 base from V and 2 bases from J, leaving 15 bases between.

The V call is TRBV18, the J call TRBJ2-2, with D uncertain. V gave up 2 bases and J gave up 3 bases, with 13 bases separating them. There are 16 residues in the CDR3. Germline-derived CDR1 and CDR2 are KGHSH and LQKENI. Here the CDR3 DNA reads TGTGCCAGCTCACCAACGCGTCGCCGGGACACCGGGGAGCTGTTTTTT. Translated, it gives CASSPTRRRDTGELFF.

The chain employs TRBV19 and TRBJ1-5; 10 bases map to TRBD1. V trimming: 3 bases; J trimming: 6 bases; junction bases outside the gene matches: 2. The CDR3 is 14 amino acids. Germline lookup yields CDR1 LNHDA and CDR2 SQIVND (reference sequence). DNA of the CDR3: TGTGCCAGTAGTATTCGGACAGGGGGTCAGCCCCAGCATTTT. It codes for CASSIRTGGQPQHF.

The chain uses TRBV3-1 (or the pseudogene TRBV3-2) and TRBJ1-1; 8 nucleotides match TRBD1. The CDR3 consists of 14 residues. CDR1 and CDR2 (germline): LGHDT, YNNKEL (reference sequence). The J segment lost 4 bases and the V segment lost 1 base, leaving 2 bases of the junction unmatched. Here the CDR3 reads CASSQGTGGTEAFF. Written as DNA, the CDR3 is TGTGCCAGCAGCCAAGGAACAGGGGGCACTGAAGCTTTCTTT.

CDR3 in amino acids: CASSFGGSGQYF. In DNA form, the CDR3 reads TGCGCCAGCAGCTTCGGGGGTAGCGGTCAGTACTTC. The chain recombines TRBV5-1 with TRBJ2-7; TRBD2 is a possible D gene (6 bases). The CDR3 sequence is 12 residues long. The V and J ends lost 2 bases and 10 bases respectively, with 13 bases between them. CDR1 and CDR2 (germline): SGHRS, YFSETQ.

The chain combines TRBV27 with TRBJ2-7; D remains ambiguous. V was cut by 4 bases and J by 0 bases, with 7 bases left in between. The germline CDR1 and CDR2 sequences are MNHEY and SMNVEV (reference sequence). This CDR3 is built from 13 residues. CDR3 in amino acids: CASSSQLSYEQYF. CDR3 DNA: TGTGCCAGCAGTTCCCAACTCTCCTACGAGCAGTACTTC.

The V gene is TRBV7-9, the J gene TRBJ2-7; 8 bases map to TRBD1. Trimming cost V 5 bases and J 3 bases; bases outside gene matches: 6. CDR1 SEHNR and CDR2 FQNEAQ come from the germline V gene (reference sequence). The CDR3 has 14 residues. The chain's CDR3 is CASSPRDRNYEQYF. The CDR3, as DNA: TGTGCCAGCAGCCCTAGGGACAGGAACTACGAGCAGTACTTC.

The CDR3 here is CASSLYPLTGIYGYTF. CDR3 bases: TGTGCCAGCAGTTTATACCCCTTGACAGGGATCTATGGCTACACCTTC. The rearrangement joins TRBV27 to TRBJ1-2; 7 bases are a match to TRBD1. CDR1 is MNHEY, CDR2 SMNVEV, per germline (reference sequence). The V and J ends lost 1 base and 4 bases, in that order; junction bases with no gene match: 9. This CDR3 is built from 16 residues.

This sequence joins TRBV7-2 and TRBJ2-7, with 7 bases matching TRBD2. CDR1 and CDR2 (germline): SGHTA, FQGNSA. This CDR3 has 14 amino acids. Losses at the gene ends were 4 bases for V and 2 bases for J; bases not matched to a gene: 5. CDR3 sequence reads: CASSYYRGAYEQYF. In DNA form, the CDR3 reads TGTGCCAGCAGCTATTACCGGGGGGCCTACGAGCAGTACTTC.

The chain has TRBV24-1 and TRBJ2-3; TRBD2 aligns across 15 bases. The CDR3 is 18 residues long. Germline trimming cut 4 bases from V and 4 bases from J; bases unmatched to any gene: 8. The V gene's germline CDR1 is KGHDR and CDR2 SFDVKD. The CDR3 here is CATSDQGGLAGGADTQYF. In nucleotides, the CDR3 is TGTGCCACCAGTGACCAGGGGGGACTAGCGGGAGGAGCAGATACGCAGTATTTT.

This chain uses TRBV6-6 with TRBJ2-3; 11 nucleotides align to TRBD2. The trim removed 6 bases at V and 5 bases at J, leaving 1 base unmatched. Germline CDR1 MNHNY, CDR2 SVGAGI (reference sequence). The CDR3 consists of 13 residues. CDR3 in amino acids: CASSGLAGDTQYF. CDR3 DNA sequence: TGTGCCAGCAGCGGACTAGCGGGAGATACGCAGTATTTT.

CDR3 residues: CAVAGGLATDTQYF. CDR3 sequence (DNA): TGTGCTGTGGCGGGGGGTCTCGCGACAGATACGCAGTATTTT. V is TRBV7-9 and J is TRBJ2-3; 8 bases are a match to TRBD2. Germline loops: CDR1 SEHNR, CDR2 FQNEAQ (reference sequence). The CDR3 consists of 14 residues.

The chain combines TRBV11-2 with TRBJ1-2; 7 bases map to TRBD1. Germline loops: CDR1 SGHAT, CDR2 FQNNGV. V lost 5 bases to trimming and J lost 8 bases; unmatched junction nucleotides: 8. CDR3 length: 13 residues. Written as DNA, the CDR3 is TGTGCCAGCAGCCCAAGTACAGGGGTGGGCTACACCTTC. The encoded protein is CASSPSTGVGYTF.

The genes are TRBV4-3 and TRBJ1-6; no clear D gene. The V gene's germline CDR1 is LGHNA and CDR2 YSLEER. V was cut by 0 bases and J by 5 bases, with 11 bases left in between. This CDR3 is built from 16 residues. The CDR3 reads CASSQEGGFHNSPLHF. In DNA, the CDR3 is TGCGCCAGCAGCCAAGAGGGCGGGTTTCATAATTCACCCCTCCACTTT.

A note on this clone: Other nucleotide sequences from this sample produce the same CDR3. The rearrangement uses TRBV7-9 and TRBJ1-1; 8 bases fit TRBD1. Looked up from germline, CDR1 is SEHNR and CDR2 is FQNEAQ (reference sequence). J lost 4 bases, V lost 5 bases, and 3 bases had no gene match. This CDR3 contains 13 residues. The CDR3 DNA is TGTGCCAGCAGCCTACAGGGGGGCACTGAAGCTTTCTTT. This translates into CASSLQGGTEAFF.

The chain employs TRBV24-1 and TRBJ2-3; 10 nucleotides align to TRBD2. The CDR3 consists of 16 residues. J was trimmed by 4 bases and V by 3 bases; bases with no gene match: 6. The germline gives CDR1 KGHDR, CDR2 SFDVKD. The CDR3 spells CATSDPSGGSPDTQYF. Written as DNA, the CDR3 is TGTGCCACCAGTGATCCTAGCGGGGGCTCTCCAGATACGCAGTATTTT.

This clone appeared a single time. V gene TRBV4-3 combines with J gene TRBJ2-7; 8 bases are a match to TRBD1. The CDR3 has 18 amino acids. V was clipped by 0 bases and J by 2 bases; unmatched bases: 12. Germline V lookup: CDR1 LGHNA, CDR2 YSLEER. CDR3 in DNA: TGCGCCAGCAGCCAAGACAGGGGGCTGGACAGGATTGCCTACGAGCAGTACTTC. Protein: CASSQDRGLDRIAYEQYF.

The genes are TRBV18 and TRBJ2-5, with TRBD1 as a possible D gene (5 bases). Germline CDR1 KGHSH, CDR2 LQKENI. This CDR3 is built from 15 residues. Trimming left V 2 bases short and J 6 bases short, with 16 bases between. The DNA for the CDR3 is TGTGCCAGCTCACCAGGGGCGGCCCCAGGGCAGACCCAGTACTTC. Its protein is CASSPGAAPGQTQYF.

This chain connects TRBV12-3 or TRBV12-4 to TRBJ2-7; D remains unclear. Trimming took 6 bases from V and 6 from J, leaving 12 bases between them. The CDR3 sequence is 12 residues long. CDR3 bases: TGTGCCAGCAGCGCTCCGGTTGGCGAGCAGTACTTC. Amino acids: CASSAPVGEQYF.

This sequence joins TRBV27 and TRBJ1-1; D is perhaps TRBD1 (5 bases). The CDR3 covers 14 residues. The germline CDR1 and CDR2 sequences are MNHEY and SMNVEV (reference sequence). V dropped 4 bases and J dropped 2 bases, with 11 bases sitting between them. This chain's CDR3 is CASSSLGGNTEAFF. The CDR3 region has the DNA TGTGCCAGCAGTTCGCTGGGGGGAAACACTGAAGCTTTCTTT.

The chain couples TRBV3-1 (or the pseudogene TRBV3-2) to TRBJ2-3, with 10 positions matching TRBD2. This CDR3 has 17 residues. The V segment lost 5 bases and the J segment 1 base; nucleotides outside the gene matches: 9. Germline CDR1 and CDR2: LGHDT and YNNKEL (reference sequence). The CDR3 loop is CASSGASGSPGTDTQYF. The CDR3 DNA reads TGTGCCAGCAGCGGAGCTAGCGGGAGTCCGGGCACAGATACGCAGTATTTT.

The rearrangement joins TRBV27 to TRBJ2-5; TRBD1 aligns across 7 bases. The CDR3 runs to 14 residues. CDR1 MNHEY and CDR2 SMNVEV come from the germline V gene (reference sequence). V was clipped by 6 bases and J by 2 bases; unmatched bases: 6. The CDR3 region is CASSLKGAQETQYF. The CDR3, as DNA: TGTGCCAGCAGCCTTAAGGGGGCACAAGAGACCCAGTACTTC.

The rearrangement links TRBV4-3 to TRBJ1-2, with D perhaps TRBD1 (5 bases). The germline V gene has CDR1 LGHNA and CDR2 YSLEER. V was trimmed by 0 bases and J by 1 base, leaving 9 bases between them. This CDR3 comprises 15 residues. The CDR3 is CASSQDWQGNYGYTF. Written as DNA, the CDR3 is TGCGCCAGCAGCCAAGACTGGCAGGGTAACTATGGCTACACCTTC.